The 9 T cell receptor beta chains in this list originate from one sample, sequenced in a study of cytomegalovirus exposure and HLA in healthy donors. The protocol was immunoSEQ multiplex PCR, while the TCRdb copy is restricted to in-frame clones and leaves out a portion. Found here are 200,000 to 300,000 clones, 75% to 90% of them singletons; the top ten hold about 1.2%. The specimen was PBMCs. The receptor set was obtained from a woman aged 25-40 years in good health and CMV-seropositive.

V gene TRBV7-9 combines with J gene TRBJ2-5; the D gene is possibly TRBD2 (5 bases). With 3 bases removed from V and 1 base from J, the gap between germline ends came to 9 bases. Germline lookup yields CDR1 SEHNR and CDR2 FQNEAQ (reference sequence). This CDR3 has 14 residues. The CDR3 protein is CASSLVATQETQYF. The CDR3 DNA is TGTGCCAGCAGCTTGGTAGCGACCCAAGAGACCCAGTACTTC. The full variable domain, rest sourced from reference TRBV7-9 and TRBJ2-5, is DTGVSQNPRHKITKRGQNVTFRCDPISEHNRLYWYRQTLGQGPEFLTYFQNEAQLEKSRLLSDRFSAERPKGSFSTLEIQRTEQGDSAMYLCASSLVATQETQYFGPGTRLLVL.

Comments on this clone: Mismatch with germline at one junction end may stem from a read error. The rearrangement joins TRBV27 to TRBJ2-7; D is possibly TRBD2 (6 bases). The CDR3 contains 12 residues. Germline CDR1 and CDR2: MNHEY and SMNVEV (reference sequence). The CDR3 loop reads CASSWAGSRPQF. The DNA for the CDR3 is TGTGCCAGCAGTTGGGCGGGGTCCAGACCGCAGTTC.

The chain recombines TRBV15 with TRBJ1-1, with TRBD1 matching 10 bases. This CDR3 region has 15 residues. V shed 6 bases and J 6 bases; nucleotides not matched to a gene: 10. Germline V CDR1 and CDR2: LNHNV, YYDKDF (reference sequence). The CDR3 protein is CATRRWDRGSPEAFF. CDR3 coding DNA: TGTGCCACCAGACGATGGGACAGGGGATCGCCTGAAGCTTTCTTT. Full variable domain (rest looked up from reference TRBV15 and TRBJ1-1): DAMVIQNPRYQVTQFGKPVTLSCSQTLNHNVMYWYQQKSSQAPKLLFHYYDKDFNNEADTPDNFQSRRPNTSFCFLDIRSPGLGDTAMYLCATRRWDRGSPEAFFGQGTRLTVV.

Only a few counts were recorded for this clone. This rearrangement joins TRBV7-2 to TRBJ1-5, with TRBD1 matching over 9 bases. Unmatched junction bases numbered 9, after V lost 5 bases and J lost 7 bases. The length of the CDR3 is 15 residues. Germline CDR1 SGHTA, CDR2 FQGNSA. The CDR3 region has the DNA TGTGCCAGCAGCCCCCGGACAGGGGTTAACCAGCCCCAGCATTTT. This codes for CASSPRTGVNQPQHF. Drawing the rest from reference TRBV7-2 and TRBJ1-5, the complete variable domain is GAGVSQSPSNKVTEKGKDVELRCDPISGHTALYWYRQSLGQGLEFLIYFQGNSAPDKSGLPSDRFSAERTGGSVSTLTIQRTQQEDSAVYLCASSPRTGVNQPQHFGDGTRLSIL.

The chain combines TRBV29-1 with TRBJ2-7, with 9 bases identical to TRBD1. The junction had 9 bases not matched to a gene; V was cut back by 2 bases and J by 4 bases. The CDR3 spans 15 residues. CDR1 is SQVTM and CDR2 is ANQGSEA in the germline V gene. CDR3 DNA sequence: TGCAGCGTTGAACATAGACAGGGGGTTGAATACGAGCAGTACTTC. Its protein is CSVEHRQGVEYEQYF.

This clone was detected a few times. The chain recombines TRBV2 with TRBJ1-1, with D possibly being TRBD1 (5 bases). CDR1 and CDR2 from the germline V gene are SNHLY and FYNNEI. The CDR3 totals 13 residues. V was shortened by 5 bases and J by 0 bases, with 7 bases between the two germline ends. As DNA, the CDR3 is TGTGCCAGCAGTAGGACAATGAACACTGAAGCTTTCTTT. Its protein is CASSRTMNTEAFF.

The chain uses TRBV27 and TRBJ1-1, with a weak D call TRBD1 (6 bases). Trimming took 4 bases from V and 0 from J, leaving 12 bases between them. CDR1 is MNHEY and CDR2 is SMNVEV in the germline V gene (reference sequence). This CDR3 contains 15 residues. In DNA, the CDR3 is TGTGCCAGCAGTTACTCAGGGGTCATGAACACTGAAGCTTTCTTT. This gives the protein CASSYSGVMNTEAFF.

V usage is TRBV30 and J usage is TRBJ1-2, with D possibly being TRBD1 (5 bases). CDR1 is GTSNPN, CDR2 SVGIG, per germline (reference sequence). This CDR3 has 13 residues. V lost 2 bases and J lost 8, with 15 bases in between. The CDR3 DNA is TGTGCCTGGAGTTTGGCAGGCCCAGGGGGCTACACCTTC. It encodes CAWSLAGPGGYTF.

The chain carries TRBV27 and TRBJ2-4; 14 nucleotides agree with TRBD2. Unmatched junction bases numbered 14, after V lost 4 bases and J lost 3 bases. The germline V gene has CDR1 MNHEY and CDR2 SMNVEV (reference sequence). The CDR3 runs 20 residues. The CDR3 sequence is CASSSVRLAGGPSGKNIQYF. The CDR3 region has the DNA TGTGCCAGCAGTTCAGTAAGACTAGCGGGAGGGCCCTCGGGCAAAAACATTCAGTACTTC.